These T cell receptor beta chains were read from a single sample in a study of neurological immune-mediated disorders. MiXCR, run by TCRdb on the 5' RACE reads, gives a single entry per CDR3 protein. The sample has about 74,000 distinct CDR3 sequences; 5.2% are singletons. What was sequenced was PBMCs. The origin of the receptors is a man younger than 30 with multiple sclerosis. The CDR3 runs from the conserved cysteine through the conserved F or W. The D gene is left open where the match is weak. Rows may omit the clone size; those that give it use once, few, many or a size class.

>TRBV29-1|TRBJ2-1|many|TRBD2
CSVDIAGGPSFF
TGCAGCGTTGACATTGCGGGGGGTCCCTCGTTCTTC
>TRBV6-5|TRBJ1-2|many|-
CASGTSRGYTF
TGTGCCAGCGGGACTTCGAGAGGCTACACCTTC
>TRBV12-3/TRBV12-4|TRBJ2-5|-|TRBD2
CASSLKGGETQYF
TGTGCCAGCAGCCTAAAGGGAGGGGAGACCCAGTACTTC
>TRBV20-1|TRBJ2-7|many|TRBD2
CSATSGVSYEQYF
TGCAGTGCCACTAGCGGGGTCTCCTACGAGCAGTACTTC
>TRBV12-5|TRBJ1-4|many|-
CASGFHLGSATNEKLFF
TGTGCTAGTGGTTTCCACCTGGGGAGTGCAACTAATGAAAAACTGTTTTTT
>TRBV5-1|TRBJ1-6|many|-
CASSLAGQRNSPLHF
TGCGCCAGCAGCTTGGCGGGTCAGCGAAATTCACCCCTCCACTTT
>TRBV5-1|TRBJ2-3|many|-
CASSRALADTQYF
TGCGCCAGCAGCCGGGCCCTAGCAGATACGCAGTATTTT
>TRBV9|TRBJ2-3|many|-
CASSVRGRDTDTQYF
TGTGCCAGCAGCGTGAGGGGTAGGGACACAGATACGCAGTATTTT
>TRBV5-5|TRBJ1-5|many|-
CASSLLRVDQPQHF
TGTGCCAGCAGCTTATTACGTGTCGATCAGCCCCAGCATTTT
>TRBV27|TRBJ2-3|many|TRBD2
CASSPPSGGDYF
TGTGCCAGCAGTCCTCCTAGCGGGGGGGACTATTTT
>TRBV6-1|TRBJ2-3|many|TRBD1
CASSAGTDGDTQYF
TGTGCCAGCAGTGCAGGGACAGATGGAGATACGCAGTATTTT
>TRBV27|TRBJ2-5|many|TRBD2
CASSSGLAGGLETQYF
TGTGCCAGCAGTTCCGGACTAGCGGGAGGGTTGGAGACCCAGTACTTC
>TRBV7-2|TRBJ2-1|few|-
CASRRSEPYNEQFF
TGTGCCAGCAGGCGCTCGGAACCATACAATGAGCAGTTCTTC
>TRBV28|TRBJ1-5|-|-
CASIMQGYNQPQNF
TGTGCCAGCATCATGCAGGGCTACAATCAGCCCCAGAATTTT
>TRBV20-1|TRBJ1-4|many|-
CSAREGGNEKLFF
TGCAGTGCTAGAGAGGGGGGGAATGAAAAACTGTTTTTT
>TRBV11-2|TRBJ2-5|many|TRBD2
CASSQEGREEETQYF
TGTGCCAGCAGCCAAGAAGGGCGGGAGGAAGAGACCCAGTACTTC
>TRBV28|TRBJ1-5|-|-
CASTVGVDQPQNF
TGTGCCAGCACCGTAGGGGTGGACCAGCCCCAGAATTTT
>TRBV29-1|TRBJ1-1|many|-
CSVDRQVNTEAFF
TGCAGCGTTGATAGGCAGGTGAACACTGAAGCTTTCTTT
>TRBV9|TRBJ2-6|many|-
CASSPRDSFFSGANVLTF
TGTGCCAGCAGCCCCCGCGACAGCTTTTTCTCTGGGGCCAACGTCCTGACTTTC
>TRBV5-1|TRBJ1-2|many|-
CASSLDLGQNYGYTF
TGCGCCAGCAGCTTGGATTTAGGCCAGAACTATGGCTACACCTTC
>TRBV4-1|TRBJ1-6|many|-
CASSQDRNSPLNF
TGCGCCAGCAGCCAAGATAGGAATTCACCCCTCAACTTT
>TRBV29-1|TRBJ2-2|-|-
CSAPTGNTGELFF
TGCAGCGCCCCTACAGGGAACACCGGGGAGCTGTTTTTT
>TRBV7-9|TRBJ1-4|many|TRBD1
CASSSPDRGNEKLFF
TGTGCCAGCAGCTCCCCGGACAGGGGGAATGAAAAACTGTTTTTT
>TRBV7-2|TRBJ2-7|many|-
CASSPTGQSSSYEQYF
TGTGCCAGCAGCCCAACTGGACAGTCCAGCTCCTACGAGCAGTACTTC
>TRBV2|TRBJ2-2|many|-
CASGNRAGELFF
TGTGCCAGTGGGAACAGGGCCGGGGAGCTGTTTTTT
>TRBV15|TRBJ1-1|many|-
CATSRGRGTEAFF
TGTGCCACCAGCAGGGGAAGGGGCACTGAAGCTTTCTTT
>TRBV20-1|TRBJ2-5|many|TRBD2
CSAAPGEGGETQYF
TGCAGTGCTGCACCGGGAGAGGGAGGGGAGACCCAGTACTTC
>TRBV29-1|TRBJ2-5|many|-
CSVDYRVGTQYF
TGCAGCGTAGACTACAGGGTGGGGACCCAGTACTTC
>TRBV19|TRBJ1-1|-|-
CASSITGAEAFF
TGTGCCAGTAGTATAACGGGGGCTGAAGCTTTCTTT
>TRBV20-1|TRBJ2-5|many|-
CSARPGTNQETQYF
TGCAGTGCTAGGCCCGGGACGAACCAAGAGACCCAGTACTTC
>TRBV9|TRBJ1-5|many|-
CASSREGGQPQHF
TGTGCCAGCAGCAGGGAGGGGGGCCAGCCCCAGCATTTT
>TRBV20-1|TRBJ2-1|many|-
CSARESGVNEQFF
TGCAGTGCTAGAGAATCAGGGGTCAATGAGCAGTTCTTC
>TRBV10-2|TRBJ2-7|many|TRBD1
CASSEYRGEGYEQYF
TGCGCCAGCAGTGAGTACAGGGGAGAGGGATACGAGCAGTACTTC
>TRBV20-1|TRBJ2-3|many|-
CSAPGGGTSTDTQYF
TGCAGTGCCCCAGGGGGGGGTACGAGCACAGATACGCAGTATTTT
>TRBV20-1|TRBJ1-5|many|-
CSATAWGPDQPQHF
TGCAGTGCTACGGCCTGGGGGCCCGATCAGCCCCAGCATTTT
>TRBV12-3/TRBV12-4|TRBJ1-1|many|-
CASSLGGSGTEAFF
TGTGCCAGCAGTTTGGGAGGGTCGGGCACTGAAGCTTTCTTT
>TRBV20-1|TRBJ2-7|many|-
CSARDPYEQYF
TGCAGTGCTAGAGATCCCTACGAGCAGTACTTC
>TRBV28|TRBJ1-4|few|-
CASSGTNEKLFF
TGTGCCAGCAGTGGGACAAACGAAAAACTGTTTTTT
>TRBV6-1|TRBJ1-5|few|-
CASSAFTDSNQPQHF
TGTGCCAGCAGTGCCTTTACGGACAGCAATCAGCCCCAGCATTTT
>TRBV7-3|TRBJ2-2|many|-
CARGLRKNTGELFF
TGTGCCAGGGGGCTGCGGAAGAACACCGGGGAGCTGTTTTTT
>TRBV5-4|TRBJ1-6|many|TRBD1
CASSTGTGNSPLHF
TGTGCCAGCAGCACCGGGACAGGGAATTCACCCCTCCACTTT
>TRBV9|TRBJ2-4|-|TRBD2
CASSVGGLAAPKKIQYF
TGTGCCAGCAGCGTAGGGGGACTAGCGGCCCCCAAAAAAATTCAGTACTTC
>TRBV7-2|TRBJ2-1|many|-
CASSSRRGSSYNEQFF
TGTGCCAGCAGCTCTCGGCGGGGTAGCTCCTACAATGAGCAGTTCTTC
>TRBV9|TRBJ2-5|many|-
CASSVATFETQYF
TGTGCCAGCAGCGTAGCTACGTTCGAGACCCAGTACTTC